This TCR beta chain is drawn from a study of cytomegalovirus exposure and HLA in healthy donors. Study-level results: An analysis done earlier found most TCR beta V segments productive about 87% or about 30% of the time. A missense DCLRE1C variant was associated with V- and J-gene trimming of TCR beta chains in a later analysis, and an independent cohort replicated the association. Exclusion applied to some V segments, including TRBV6-2 and TRBV6-3, as they were indistinguishable.

The PCR made use of 60 Vbeta and 13 Jbeta primers. Profiled with immunoSEQ multiplex PCR; TCRdb holds only in-frame clones, not every one. The sample contains about 100,000 clones, around three quarters of which appear only once. The V gene lost 0 bases and the J gene lost 1 base, with 13 bases spanning the gap. The germline CDR1 and CDR2 sequences are MNHEY and SVGAGI. The CDR3 is 16 residues long. Comment on this clone: Its cognate antigen is unknown.

Specimen: PBMCs. This TCR came from a man aged 40-49 years in good health and CMV-seronegative. The gene calls are TRBV6-5 and TRBJ2-7, with D perhaps matching TRBD2 (5 bases). The CDR3 sequence is CASSYSRRRRSYEQYV. The CDR3 DNA reads as TGTGCCAGCAGTTACTCGAGGCGGAGGAGATCCTACGAGCAGTACGTC.